The 7 T cell receptor beta chains in this list originate from one sample, sequenced in a study of Tregs in tolerant kidney transplant recipients. TCRdb's table, derived via immunoSEQ multiplex PCR, lists solely in-frame clones and lacks some. The data include 10,000 or so clones; the top ten clones carry 25% to 30%. Related graft donors supplied nonmyeloablative bone marrow transplants, and mixed chimerism was transient. Sequencing used CD8+ T cells from blood (PBMCs), obtained 24 months after the transplant. These receptors all stem from a human patient who received a combined kidney and bone marrow transplant. A subset of T cells may come from the graft donor.

Concerning this clone itself: The CDR3 is cut off 3 residues early in the read; its end comes from the germline J gene. V and J are TRBV28 and TRBJ1-4; TRBD1 might be the D (6 bases). V was trimmed by 1 base and J by 7 bases, leaving 16 bases between them. Germline V gives CDR1 MDHEN, CDR2 SYDVKM. This CDR3 has 16 amino acids. The CDR3 here is CASSLYRTALGEKLFF. CDR3 DNA, as far as it was read: TGTGCCAGCAGTTTATACCGGACAGCCCTGGGTGAAAAA. The full variable domain, rest sourced from reference TRBV28 and TRBJ1-4, is DVKVTQSSRYLVKRTGEKVFLECVQDMDHENMFWYRQDPGLGLRLIYFSYDVKMKEKGDIPEGYSVSREKKERFSLILESASTNQTSMYLCASSLYRTALGEKLFFGSGTQLSVL.

Comments on this clone: The CDR3 end falls 3 residues outside the read, so it is completed with the germline J gene. The chain uses TRBV7-9 and TRBJ2-1, with D perhaps TRBD2 (5 bases). Germline CDR1 and CDR2: SEHNR and FQNEAQ (reference sequence). V shed 3 bases and J shed 0 bases, with 9 bases lying between them. CDR3 size: 15 residues. Partial CDR3 DNA: TGTGCCAGCAGCTTTCGGGGAAGCTCCTACAATGAG. Translation gives CASSFRGSSYNE. In full, the CDR3 reads CASSFRGSSYNEQFF. Full variable domain (remainder filled in from reference TRBV7-9 and TRBJ2-1): DTGVSQNPRHKITKRGQNVTFRCDPISEHNRLYWYRQTLGQGPEFLTYFQNEAQLEKSRLLSDRFSAERPKGSFSTLEIQRTEQGDSAMYLCASSFRGSSYNEQFFGPGTRLTVL.

With respect to this clone: The read ends 3 residues before the CDR3 terminus; that terminus is restored from the germline J gene. V is TRBV12-3 or TRBV12-4 and J is TRBJ2-7; 9 bases agree with TRBD2. The CDR3 has 15 amino acids. V was clipped by 8 bases and J by 3 bases; unmatched bases: 11. The CDR3 protein is CASSTGSGSNYEQYF. Incomplete CDR3 DNA: TGTGCCAGCTCTACCGGTAGCGGGAGCAACTACGAG.

CDR3 sequence reads: CASSLVPGVQETQYF. The CDR3 bases that were read are TGTGCCAGCAGCTTGGTCCCAGGGGTCCAAGAGACC. The chain links TRBV5-5 to TRBJ2-5; a possible D gene is TRBD1 (6 bases). The read falls 3 residues short of the CDR3 end, and the missing part is taken from the germline J gene. The CDR3 runs 15 residues. The V end lost 0 bases, the J end lost 1 base, and 10 bases lay between the germline ends. Germline V gene sequence: CDR1 SGHKS, CDR2 YYEKEE (reference sequence).

In the case of this clone: The CDR3 extends 3 residues past the end of the read, so its final part is completed from the germline J gene. The chain couples TRBV5-6 to TRBJ2-1, with D possibly TRBD1 on 5 matching bases. Germline CDR1 and CDR2: SGHDT and YYEEEE. The CDR3 runs to 14 residues. Trimming left V 0 bases short and J 6 bases short, with 10 bases between. CDR3: CASSLGGKRNEQFF. The sequenced CDR3 bases are TGTGCCAGCAGCTTGGGGGGCAAGCGCAATGAG. Filled out from reference TRBV5-6 and TRBJ2-1, the complete variable domain reads DAGVTQSPTHLIKTRGQQVTLRCSPKSGHDTVSWYQQALGQGPQFIFQYYEEEERQRGNFPDRFSGHQFPNYSSELNVNALLLGDSALYLCASSLGGKRNEQFFGPGTRLTVL.

With regard to this clone: An end of the junction does not agree with germline; a read error may underlie this. The sequence runs out 3 residues before the end of the CDR3; the remainder is reconstructed from the germline J gene. This chain joins TRBV4-2 and TRBJ1-1, with a tentative D call TRBD1 (6 bases). There are 15 residues in the CDR3. From germline, CDR1 is LGHNA and CDR2 YNFKEQ. CDR3 amino acids: CASSQGQNMNTEAFF. Partial CDR3 DNA: TGCGCCAGCAGCCAAGGACAGAACATGAACACTGAA.

A note on this clone: The read falls 3 residues short of the CDR3 end, and the missing part is taken from the germline J gene. The V gene is TRBV10-3, the J gene TRBJ2-1; D perhaps matches TRBD1 (6 bases). Between the trimmed V and J ends, which lost 7 bases and 4 bases, there was a span of 17 bases. There are 15 residues in the CDR3. The germline gives CDR1 ENHRY, CDR2 SYGVKD. CDR3 region: CAINTEDSAYNEQFF. The sequenced CDR3 bases are TGTGCCATCAATACCGAGGACAGCGCTTACAATGAG.